Following are 30 T cell receptor beta chains from one sample sequenced in a study of OX40 agonist ivuxolimab in advanced cancers. The data were produced by immunoSEQ multiplex PCR, yet TCRdb's version contains in-frame clones alone and is incomplete. This table has 65,000 to 75,000 clones, roughly 85% appearing once. Sample: CD4+ or CD8+ T cells sorted from blood, taken in a trial of the OX40 agonist ivuxolimab. The receptors were sampled from an adult with an advanced solid tumor such as melanoma, head and neck, liver or kidney cancer.

The chain combines TRBV10-3 with TRBJ1-1, with a tentative D call TRBD1 (5 bases). Deletions cut 0 bases from V and 3 bases from J, with 8 bases between. In germline, CDR1 is ENHRY, CDR2 SYGVKD. This CDR3 is built from 14 residues. In DNA form, the CDR3 reads TGTGCCATCAGTGAGTCCACAGGTGACACTGAAGCTTTCTTT. Protein sequence: CAISESTGDTEAFF.

The chain combines TRBV30 with TRBJ1-1; 7 nucleotides match TRBD1. Germline CDR1 reads GTSNPN; CDR2 reads SVGIG (reference sequence). V was clipped by 7 bases and J by 5 bases; unmatched bases: 7. CDR3 length equals 12 residues. The CDR3: CASEGARTEAFF. The DNA for the CDR3 is TGTGCCTCGGAGGGGGCCAGGACTGAAGCTTTCTTT.

A few counts support this clone. The chain employs TRBV4-2 and TRBJ1-1; D might be TRBD1 (5 bases). This CDR3 has 14 residues. Germline V gene sequence: CDR1 LGHNA, CDR2 YNFKEQ. V was pared by 0 bases and J by 4 bases, with 9 bases between. The DNA for the CDR3 is TGTGCCAGCAGCCAAGAAGGACACCCCACTGAAGCTTTCTTT. Translating gives CASSQEGHPTEAFF.

The chain recombines TRBV4-1 with TRBJ1-2; D remains ambiguous. The germline V gene encodes CDR1 MGHRA and CDR2 YSYEKL. This CDR3 contains 14 residues. V lost 1 base, J lost 8 bases, and 14 bases lay in between. This chain's CDR3 is CASSQGSVTGGYTF. DNA of the CDR3: TGCGCCAGCAGCCAAGGGAGCGTCACGGGAGGCTACACCTTC.

The V and J genes are TRBV5-4 and TRBJ2-3; maybe TRBD2 (5 bases). The germline V and J ends were trimmed by 0 bases and 3 bases, with 11 bases remaining between them. The CDR3 spans 15 residues. Per germline, CDR1 SGHNT and CDR2 YYREEE (reference sequence). The CDR3 region has the DNA TGTGCCAGCAGCTTGGCGGTGGGAGCAACAGATACGCAGTATTTT. It yields the protein CASSLAVGATDTQYF.

This chain uses TRBV2 with TRBJ1-4, with D possibly TRBD1 on 5 matching bases. The CDR3 totals 14 residues. V shed 2 bases and J shed 7 bases, with 11 bases lying between them. Germline values: CDR1 SNHLY, CDR2 FYNNEI. The DNA of the CDR3 is TGTGCCAGCAGTGAATTGGGGGACGGTGAAAAACTGTTTTTT. Protein: CASSELGDGEKLFF.

The gene calls are TRBV4-2 and TRBJ1-6, with 9 bases matching TRBD1. Trimming removed 6 bases from V and 4 bases from J; junction bases left unmatched: 4. CDR3 size: 15 residues. Germline assignment: CDR1 LGHNA and CDR2 YNFKEQ. CDR3: CASRRQGEYNSPLHF. The CDR3, as DNA: TGTGCCAGCAGGCGACAGGGGGAGTATAATTCACCCCTCCACTTT.

This clone showed up just a few times. The V gene is TRBV14, the J gene TRBJ1-2; 7 positions agree with TRBD1. This CDR3 comprises 13 residues. The V gene end was trimmed by 4 bases and the J gene end by 4 bases; junction bases not matched to a gene: 3. Germline lookup yields CDR1 SGHDN and CDR2 FVKESK. The CDR3 nucleotides are TGTGCCAGCAGCCCAGACAGGGTCTATGGCTACACCTTC. Amino acid sequence: CASSPDRVYGYTF.

The rearrangement joins TRBV30 to TRBJ1-3; 7 bases agree with TRBD1. With 2 bases clipped from V and 1 base from J, the junction kept 8 bases outside the gene matches. CDR1 is GTSNPN and CDR2 is SVGIG in the germline V gene (reference sequence). This CDR3 spans 16 amino acids. The CDR3 region is CAWSSSQGWSGNTIYF. The DNA of the CDR3 is TGTGCCTGGAGTTCGTCACAGGGGTGGTCTGGAAACACCATATATTTT.

The chain employs TRBV11-3 and TRBJ2-1; no definite D call. Per germline, CDR1 SGHNT and CDR2 YENEEA. The germline V and J ends were trimmed by 1 base and 6 bases, with 10 bases remaining between them. The CDR3 sequence is 14 residues long. The CDR3 bases are TGTGCCAGCAGCTTAGGGGCGGCAGCCAATGAGCAGTTCTTC. Its translation is CASSLGAAANEQFF.

This chain connects TRBV29-1 to TRBJ1-5, with no clear D. V lost 6 bases, J lost 3 bases, and 9 bases lay in between. The CDR3 has 12 amino acids. Germline V gene data show CDR1 as SQVTM and CDR2 as ANQGSEA. The DNA of the CDR3 is TGCAGCGTGGCTGACCTCAATCAGCCCCAGCATTTT. This translates into CSVADLNQPQHF.

The CDR3 nucleotides read TGTGCCAGCAGCGCCCAAGCGGGAGGGAGGAATGAGCAGTTCTTC. Its protein is CASSAQAGGRNEQFF. The rearrangement joins TRBV9 to TRBJ2-1; 10 bases agree with TRBD2. The CDR3 consists of 15 residues. Looked up from germline, CDR1 is SGDLS and CDR2 is YYNGEE. V dropped 3 bases and J dropped 7; count of bases not matched to a gene: 7.

The chain employs TRBV4-2 and TRBJ1-5; D gene ambiguous. The CDR3 is 17 residues long. The V and J ends lost 0 bases and 0 bases respectively, with 12 bases between them. Germline loops: CDR1 LGHNA, CDR2 YNFKEQ. In DNA, the CDR3 is TGTGCCAGCAGCCAAGATCTACGGACCATTAGCAATCAGCCCCAGCATTTT. It codes for CASSQDLRTISNQPQHF.

This chain uses TRBV20-1 with TRBJ2-3; D not certain. Trimming cost V 3 bases and J 7 bases, with 5 bases left between them. The CDR3 covers 10 residues. The germline V gene encodes CDR1 DFQATT and CDR2 SNEGSKA (reference sequence). Written as DNA, the CDR3 is TGCAGTGCTAGGGCTAATACGCAGTATTTT. Translation: CSARANTQYF.

The rearrangement joins TRBV7-3 to TRBJ2-7; D perhaps matches TRBD2 (6 bases). Germline values: CDR1 SGHTA, CDR2 FQGTGA. Trimming cost V 2 bases and J 2 bases, with 13 bases left between them. The CDR3 spans 15 residues. The CDR3, as DNA: TGTGCCAGCAGCTTAGTGGGTAGCGGAGCCTACGAGCAGTACTTC. Encoded protein: CASSLVGSGAYEQYF. Based on the CDR3 plus reference TRBV7-3 and TRBJ2-7, the full variable domain is GAGVSQTPSNKVTEKGKYVELRCDPISGHTALYWYRQSLGQGPEFLIYFQGTGAADDSGLPNDRFFAVRPEGSVSTLKIQRTERGDSAVYLCASSLVGSGAYEQYFGPGTRLTVT.

The chain combines TRBV10-2 with TRBJ2-3; 8 bases agree with TRBD1. The germline CDR1 and CDR2 sequences are WSHSY and SAAADI. CDR3 length: 16 amino acids. V shed 8 bases, J shed 0 bases, and the junction held 10 bases outside the gene matches. DNA of the CDR3: TGCGCCAGCGCGGAATCAGGGGGCCCTAGCACAGATACGCAGTATTTT. As protein: CASAESGGPSTDTQYF.

The chain carries TRBV29-1 and TRBJ1-1; tentative D call: TRBD1 (6 bases). The germline V and J ends were trimmed by 7 bases and 4 bases, with 22 bases remaining between them. CDR3 length equals 15 residues. Germline V gives CDR1 SQVTM, CDR2 ANQGSEA. Here the CDR3 DNA reads TGCAGCGCGAGAAACGCGACAGGTGCTCCCACTGAAGCTTTCTTT. Amino acids: CSARNATGAPTEAFF.

The chain employs TRBV6-5 and TRBJ2-5, with D hard to call. The J call may not be correct, given that the DNA end is closer to TRBJ2-7. Germline CDR1 is MNHEY and CDR2 is SVGAGI. CDR3 size: 12 residues. CDR3 sequence reads: CASGPKRSEQYF. The CDR3 DNA reads TGTGCCAGCGGCCCCAAGAGGTCCGAGCAGTACTTC.

The rearrangement joins TRBV11-2 to TRBJ2-1; tentative D call: TRBD1 (5 bases). This CDR3 spans 15 amino acids. The germline V gene has CDR1 SGHAT and CDR2 FQNNGV. V lost 0 bases to trimming and J lost 3 bases, with 9 bases between them. The CDR3 DNA is TGTGCCAGCAGCTTAGATGTGGGGCGCTACAATGAGCAGTTCTTC. Translated, it gives CASSLDVGRYNEQFF.

The V gene is TRBV27, the J gene TRBJ1-1; D may be TRBD1 (5 bases). The V gene's germline CDR1 is MNHEY and CDR2 SMNVEV (reference sequence). The CDR3 consists of 14 residues. Trimming left V 2 bases short and J 4 bases short, with 11 bases between. The CDR3, as DNA: TGTGCCAGCAGTTTAGGGCAGGGCAGCACTGAAGCTTTCTTT. Protein: CASSLGQGSTEAFF.

The chain is built from TRBV19 and TRBJ2-1; 12 bases fit TRBD2. Germline CDR1 and CDR2: LNHDA and SQIVND (reference sequence). The CDR3 is made up of 16 amino acids. The ends lost 6 bases at V and 7 bases at J; junction bases unmatched: 10. In DNA, the CDR3 is TGTGCCAGTAGCGGTTTTCTAGCGGGAGGGTGGAATGAGCAGTTCTTC. This translates into CASSGFLAGGWNEQFF.

A single count supports this clone. The genes are TRBV11-2 and TRBJ1-5, with D perhaps TRBD1 (6 bases). Germline CDR1 and CDR2: SGHAT and FQNNGV. The CDR3 totals 14 residues. V was trimmed by 3 bases and J by 2 bases, leaving 8 bases between them. CDR3 loop: CASSLNRGNQPQHF. The CDR3 coding sequence is TGTGCCAGCAGCTTGAACAGGGGCAATCAGCCCCAGCATTTT. Supplemented by reference TRBV11-2 and TRBJ1-5, the full variable domain reads EAGVAQSPRYKIIEKRQSVAFWCNPISGHATLYWYQQILGQGPKLLIQFQNNGVVDDSQLPKDRFSAERLKGVDSTLKIQPAKLEDSAVYLCASSLNRGNQPQHFGDGTRLSIL.

This chain connects TRBV15 to TRBJ2-3; D might be TRBD2 (5 bases). Germline V lookup: CDR1 LNHNV, CDR2 YYDKDF (reference sequence). The CDR3 runs 15 residues. V was shortened by 4 bases and J by 4 bases, with 15 bases between the two germline ends. CDR3 residues: CATSKRRAGPDTQYF. DNA for the CDR3: TGTGCCACCAGCAAACGGCGGGCGGGCCCAGATACGCAGTATTTT.

The rearrangement joins TRBV7-3 to TRBJ2-2; TRBD2 matches 8 bases. Germline CDR1 is SGHTA and CDR2 is FQGTGA. The CDR3 spans 16 residues. Losses at the gene ends were 1 base for V and 4 bases for J; bases not matched to a gene: 5. CDR3 loop: CASSLNGRAGTGELFF. Here the CDR3 DNA reads TGTGCCAGCAGCTTAAACGGGAGGGCGGGCACCGGGGAGCTGTTTTTT.

This clone was seen a handful of times. This chain links TRBV2 with TRBJ2-5; 9 nucleotides align to TRBD1. The V gene's germline CDR1 is SNHLY and CDR2 FYNNEI. The V segment lost 6 bases and the J segment 2 bases; nucleotides outside the gene matches: 7. The CDR3 covers 15 residues. Here the CDR3 DNA reads TGTGCCAGCAGACCGGGACAGGGTGGACAAGAGACCCAGTACTTC. It codes for CASRPGQGGQETQYF.

This chain joins TRBV9 and TRBJ1-4; a possible D gene is TRBD1 (6 bases). The CDR3 is 19 amino acids. V lost 1 base and J lost 2, with 21 bases in between. The germline V gene has CDR1 SGDLS and CDR2 YYNGEE. The CDR3 DNA is TGTGCCAGCAGCGTACCCGGGGGGGGCGGAGGGACGACTAATGAAAAACTGTTTTTT. Its translation: CASSVPGGGGGTTNEKLFF.

The genes are TRBV29-1 and TRBJ2-1, with D perhaps TRBD2 (6 bases). This CDR3 is 15 amino acids long. V was trimmed by 6 bases and J by 9 bases, leaving 24 bases between them. Germline lookup yields CDR1 SQVTM and CDR2 ANQGSEA. This CDR3 is CSVLDSPLGLSEQFF. In nucleotides, the CDR3 is TGCAGCGTACTTGACTCGCCATTGGGACTCTCTGAGCAGTTCTTC.

The rearrangement links TRBV29-1 to TRBJ2-1; tentative D call: TRBD2 (6 bases). The V and J ends lost 4 bases and 6 bases respectively, with 7 bases between them. This CDR3 is built from 11 residues. The germline CDR1 and CDR2 sequences are SQVTM and ANQGSEA. In nucleotides, the CDR3 is TGCAGCGTTGGGAGGGGCAATGAGCAGTTCTTC. This sequence encodes CSVGRGNEQFF.

This chain links TRBV6-4 with TRBJ1-2; D ambiguous. The CDR3 is 14 residues long. CDR1 is MRHNA, CDR2 SNTAGT, per germline. V was trimmed by 6 bases and J by 0 bases, leaving 11 bases between them. The CDR3 coding sequence is TGTGCCAGCAGAAACAGTAACTCTAACTATGGCTACACCTTC. This encodes CASRNSNSNYGYTF.

The rearrangement links TRBV7-9 to TRBJ2-3; TRBD2 matches at 11 bases. With 2 bases clipped from V and 1 base from J, the junction kept 8 bases outside the gene matches. The germline CDR1 and CDR2 sequences are SEHNR and FQNEAQ (reference sequence). The CDR3 is made up of 18 amino acids. CDR3 protein: CASSLSIAGGPGTDTQYF. DNA of the CDR3: TGTGCCAGCAGCTTATCCATAGCGGGAGGGCCAGGCACAGATACGCAGTATTTT. The full variable domain, its missing parts supplied by reference TRBV7-9 and TRBJ2-3, is DTGVSQNPRHKITKRGQNVTFRCDPISEHNRLYWYRQTLGQGPEFLTYFQNEAQLEKSRLLSDRFSAERPKGSFSTLEIQRTEQGDSAMYLCASSLSIAGGPGTDTQYFGPGTRLTVL.